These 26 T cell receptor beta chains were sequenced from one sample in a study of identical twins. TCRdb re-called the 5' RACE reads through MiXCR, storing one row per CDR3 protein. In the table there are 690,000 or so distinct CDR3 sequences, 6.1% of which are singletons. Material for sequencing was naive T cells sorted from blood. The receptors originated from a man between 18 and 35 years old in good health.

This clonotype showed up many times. CDR3 region: CASSRRTGADTQYF. The CDR3 DNA is TGTGCCAGCAGTCGACGGACAGGGGCAGATACGCAGTATTTT. The chain carries TRBV12-3 or TRBV12-4 and TRBJ2-3; the match to TRBD1 covers 9 bases. V shed 5 bases, J shed 4 bases, and the junction held 4 bases outside the gene matches. The CDR3 extends over 14 amino acids.

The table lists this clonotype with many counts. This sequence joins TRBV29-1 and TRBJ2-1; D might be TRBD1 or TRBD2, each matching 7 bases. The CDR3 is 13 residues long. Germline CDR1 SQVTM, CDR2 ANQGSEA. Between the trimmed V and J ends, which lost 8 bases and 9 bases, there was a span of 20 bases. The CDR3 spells CSLTGRGSVEQFF. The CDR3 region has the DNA TGCAGCCTGACAGGGCGGGGGTCTGTTGAGCAGTTCTTC.

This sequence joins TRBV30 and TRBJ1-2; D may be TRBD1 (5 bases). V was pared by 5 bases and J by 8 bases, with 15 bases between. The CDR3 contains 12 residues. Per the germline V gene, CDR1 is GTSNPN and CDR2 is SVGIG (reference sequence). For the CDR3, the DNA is TGTGCCTGGGAATACATGAGACAGGGCTACACCTTC. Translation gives CAWEYMRQGYTF.

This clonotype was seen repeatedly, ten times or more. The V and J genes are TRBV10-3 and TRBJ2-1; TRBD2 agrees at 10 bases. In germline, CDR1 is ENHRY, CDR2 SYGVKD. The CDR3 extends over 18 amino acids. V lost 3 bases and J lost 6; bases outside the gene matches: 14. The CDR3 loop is CAISERTGGTSALNEQFF. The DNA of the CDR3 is TGTGCCATCAGTGAACGTACCGGGGGGACTAGCGCTCTCAATGAGCAGTTCTTC.

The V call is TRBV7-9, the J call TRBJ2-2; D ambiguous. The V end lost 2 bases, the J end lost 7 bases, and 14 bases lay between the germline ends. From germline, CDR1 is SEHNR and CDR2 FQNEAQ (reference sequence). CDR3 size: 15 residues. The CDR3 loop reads CASSLFLRSSGELFF. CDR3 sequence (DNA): TGTGCCAGCAGCTTATTCCTGAGATCCAGCGGGGAGCTGTTTTTT.

The CDR3 loop is CASSFLPDSISGANVLTF. The CDR3 DNA follows: TGTGCCAGCAGTTTTCTTCCGGACAGCATCTCTGGGGCCAACGTCCTGACTTTC. The J gene is TRBJ2-6, the V gene TRBV12-3 or TRBV12-4, with D possibly matching TRBD1 (6 bases). V lost 3 bases to trimming and J lost 0 bases, with 15 bases between them. The CDR3 totals 18 residues.

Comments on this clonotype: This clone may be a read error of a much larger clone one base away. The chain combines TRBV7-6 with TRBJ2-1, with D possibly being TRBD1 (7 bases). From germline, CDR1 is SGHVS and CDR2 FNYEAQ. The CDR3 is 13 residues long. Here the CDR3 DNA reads TGTGTCAGCAGCCAGGGGGGTTCAAATGAGCAGTTCTTC. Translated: CVSSQGGSNEQFF.

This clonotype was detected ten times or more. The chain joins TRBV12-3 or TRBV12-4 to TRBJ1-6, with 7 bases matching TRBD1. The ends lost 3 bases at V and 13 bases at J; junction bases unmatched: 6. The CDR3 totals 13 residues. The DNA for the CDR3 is TGTGCCAGCAGTTTTGGGGACAGACAGCCCCTCCACTTT. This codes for CASSFGDRQPLHF.

CDR3 nucleotide sequence: TGTGCCAGCAGCCAAGCGACTTCCTCAAGAGAGCAGTTCTTC. It encodes CASSQATSSREQFF. V and J are TRBV3-1 and TRBJ2-1; no firm D call. Between the trimmed V and J ends, which lost 1 base and 10 bases, there was a span of 14 bases. Germline CDR1 is LGHDT and CDR2 is YNNKEL (reference sequence). The CDR3 runs 14 residues.

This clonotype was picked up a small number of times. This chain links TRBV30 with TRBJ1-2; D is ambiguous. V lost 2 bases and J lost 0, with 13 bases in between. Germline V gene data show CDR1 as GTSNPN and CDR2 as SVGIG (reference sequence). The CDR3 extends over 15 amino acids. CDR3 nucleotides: TGTGCCTGGAGTTTCTGGGCCATCCCTAACTATGGCTACACCTTC. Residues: CAWSFWAIPNYGYTF.

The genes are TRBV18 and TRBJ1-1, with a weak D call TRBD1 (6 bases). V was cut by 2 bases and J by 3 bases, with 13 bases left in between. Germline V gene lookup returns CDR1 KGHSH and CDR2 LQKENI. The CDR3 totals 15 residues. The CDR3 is CASSPKGGYDTEAFF. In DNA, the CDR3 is TGTGCCAGCTCACCAAAGGGGGGATATGACACTGAAGCTTTCTTT.

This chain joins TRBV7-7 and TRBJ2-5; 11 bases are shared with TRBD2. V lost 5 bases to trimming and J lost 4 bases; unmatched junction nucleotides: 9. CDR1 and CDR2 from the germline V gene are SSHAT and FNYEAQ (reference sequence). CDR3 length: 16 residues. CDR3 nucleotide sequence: TGTGCCAGCAGCCGGATAGAAGGACTAGCGGGAGAGACCCAGTACTTC. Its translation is CASSRIEGLAGETQYF.

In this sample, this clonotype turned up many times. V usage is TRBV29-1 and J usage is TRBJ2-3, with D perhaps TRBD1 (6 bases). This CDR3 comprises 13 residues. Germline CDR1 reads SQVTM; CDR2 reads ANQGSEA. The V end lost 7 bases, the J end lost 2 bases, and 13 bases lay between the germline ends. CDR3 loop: CSASQGTTDTQYF. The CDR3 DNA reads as TGCAGCGCTTCGCAGGGGACCACAGATACGCAGTATTTT.

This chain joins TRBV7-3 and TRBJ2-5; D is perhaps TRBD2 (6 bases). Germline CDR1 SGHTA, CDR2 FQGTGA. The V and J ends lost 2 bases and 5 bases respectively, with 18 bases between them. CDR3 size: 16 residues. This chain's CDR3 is CASSLGPGEGAETQYF. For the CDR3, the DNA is TGTGCCAGCAGCTTAGGACCGGGAGAAGGCGCGGAGACCCAGTACTTC.

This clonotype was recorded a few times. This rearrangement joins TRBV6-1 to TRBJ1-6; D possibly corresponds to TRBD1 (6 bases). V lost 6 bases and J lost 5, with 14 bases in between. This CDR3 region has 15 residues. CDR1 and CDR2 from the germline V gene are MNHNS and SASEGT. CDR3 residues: CASSIRPGDNSPLHF. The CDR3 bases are TGTGCCAGCAGCATTCGGCCAGGGGATAATTCACCCCTCCACTTT.

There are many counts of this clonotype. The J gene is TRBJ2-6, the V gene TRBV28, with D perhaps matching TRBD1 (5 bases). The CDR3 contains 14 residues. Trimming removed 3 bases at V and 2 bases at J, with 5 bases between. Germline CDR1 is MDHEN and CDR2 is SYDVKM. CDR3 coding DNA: TGTGCCAGCAGTTTCAGGGCTGGGGCCAACGTCCTGACTTTC. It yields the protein CASSFRAGANVLTF.

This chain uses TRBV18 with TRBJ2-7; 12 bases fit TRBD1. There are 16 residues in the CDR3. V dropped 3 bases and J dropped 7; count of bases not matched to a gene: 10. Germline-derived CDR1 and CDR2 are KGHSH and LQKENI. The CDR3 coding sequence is TGTGCCAGCTCACCTATACCGGGACAGGGGGCTGGGGAGCAGTACGTC. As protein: CASSPIPGQGAGEQYV.

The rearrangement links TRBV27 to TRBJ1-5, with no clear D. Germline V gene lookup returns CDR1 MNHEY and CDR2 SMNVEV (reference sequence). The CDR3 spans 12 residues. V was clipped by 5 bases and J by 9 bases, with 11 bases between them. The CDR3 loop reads CASSRLLGPQHF. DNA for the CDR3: TGTGCCAGCAGTCGGCTTCTAGGGCCCCAGCATTTT.

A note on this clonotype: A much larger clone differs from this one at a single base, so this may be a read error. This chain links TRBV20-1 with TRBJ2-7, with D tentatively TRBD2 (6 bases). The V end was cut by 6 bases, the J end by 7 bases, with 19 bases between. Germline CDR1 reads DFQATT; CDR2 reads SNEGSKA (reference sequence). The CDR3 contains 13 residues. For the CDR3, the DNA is TGCAGTGCCTGCCTCCCCGCAGGGAGGGAGCAGTACGTC. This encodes CSACLPAGREQYV.

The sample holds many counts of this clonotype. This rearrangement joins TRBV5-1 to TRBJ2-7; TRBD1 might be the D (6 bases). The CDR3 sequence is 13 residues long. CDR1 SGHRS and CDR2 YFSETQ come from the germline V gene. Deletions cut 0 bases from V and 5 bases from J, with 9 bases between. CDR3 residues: CASSLDRANEQYF. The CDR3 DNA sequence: TGCGCCAGCAGCTTGGACAGGGCAAACGAGCAGTACTTC.

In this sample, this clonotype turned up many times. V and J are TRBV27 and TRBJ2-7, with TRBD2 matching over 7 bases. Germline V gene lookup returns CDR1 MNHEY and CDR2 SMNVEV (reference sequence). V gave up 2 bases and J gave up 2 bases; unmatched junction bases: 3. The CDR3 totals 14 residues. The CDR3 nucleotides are TGTGCCAGCAGTTTACGGGGGGTCCCCTACGAGCAGTACTTC. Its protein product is CASSLRGVPYEQYF.

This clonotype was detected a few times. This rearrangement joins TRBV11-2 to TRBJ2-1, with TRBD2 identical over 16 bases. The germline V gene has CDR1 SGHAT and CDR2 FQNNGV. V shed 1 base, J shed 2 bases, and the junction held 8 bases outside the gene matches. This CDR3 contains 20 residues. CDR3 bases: TGTGCCAGCAGCTTAGGCACCGGGACTAGCGGGAGGGGGCCCTACAATGAGCAGTTCTTC. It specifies CASSLGTGTSGRGPYNEQFF.

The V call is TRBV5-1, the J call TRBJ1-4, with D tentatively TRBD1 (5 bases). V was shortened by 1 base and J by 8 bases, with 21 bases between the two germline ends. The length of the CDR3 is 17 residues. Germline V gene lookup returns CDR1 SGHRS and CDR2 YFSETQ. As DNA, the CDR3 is TGCGCCAGCAGCTTGAGGAGGCAGGGAAAAGTTCACGAAAAACTGTTTTTT. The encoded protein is CASSLRRQGKVHEKLFF.

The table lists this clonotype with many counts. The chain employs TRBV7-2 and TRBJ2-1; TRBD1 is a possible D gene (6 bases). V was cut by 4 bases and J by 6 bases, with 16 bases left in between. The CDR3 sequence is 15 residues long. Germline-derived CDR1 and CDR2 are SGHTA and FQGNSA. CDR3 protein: CASSSDRSFANEQFF. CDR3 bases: TGTGCCAGCAGCTCCGACAGGAGCTTTGCCAATGAGCAGTTCTTC.

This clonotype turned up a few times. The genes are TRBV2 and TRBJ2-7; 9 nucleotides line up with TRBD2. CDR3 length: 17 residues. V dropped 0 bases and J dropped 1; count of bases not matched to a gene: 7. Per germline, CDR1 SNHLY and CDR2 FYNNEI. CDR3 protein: CASSEARLAVESYEQYF. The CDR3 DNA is TGTGCCAGCAGTGAAGCGCGACTAGCGGTTGAGTCCTACGAGCAGTACTTC.

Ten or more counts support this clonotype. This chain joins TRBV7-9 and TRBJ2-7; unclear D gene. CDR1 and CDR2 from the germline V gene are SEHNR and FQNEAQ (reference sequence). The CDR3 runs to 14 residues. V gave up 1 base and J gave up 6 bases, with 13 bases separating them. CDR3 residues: CASSLVQFECEQYV. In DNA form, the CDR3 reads TGTGCCAGCAGCTTAGTCCAGTTCGAATGCGAGCAGTACGTC.